This TCR beta chain was retrieved from a study of naive and memory T cell subsets. Two oligonucleotides, mixed equimolar, formed the beta constant-region primer covering TRBC1 and TRBC2. Ligated cDNA was amplified by four rounds of PCR with nested alpha and beta constant-region primers and SP2. TCRdb reprocessed the UMI-ligation and nested PCR reads with MiXCR, giving one entry per CDR3 protein. Among 130,000 to 150,000 distinct CDR3 sequences, 22% were seen once, and the ten largest hold 0.1% to 0.11%. Findings and caveats of the study: A few larger clonotypes appeared in naive repertoires, especially CD8, possibly memory cells re-expressing CD45RA.

This clonotype has only a few counts. What it recognizes is unknown. The TCR originated in a human donor in good health. Material: naive CD4+ T cells from blood.

The CDR3 loop reads CASSYSNRHGQPQHF. The CDR3 region has the DNA TGTGCCAGCAGTTACTCGAACAGGCACGGGCAGCCCCAGCATTTT. This chain uses TRBV6-5 with TRBJ1-5; D might be TRBD1 (5 bases). The V gene lost 0 bases and the J gene lost 7 bases, with 13 bases spanning the gap. The CDR3 extends over 15 amino acids. Germline CDR1 and CDR2: MNHEY and SVGAGI.